Reported below is one TCR beta chain. This sample was included in a study of T cell responses to AZD1222 COVID-19 vaccine. Germline assignment: CDR1 SGHTA and CDR2 FQGNSA. CDR3 size: 15 residues. Deletions cut 5 bases from V and 3 bases from J, with 17 bases between. Sequencing used immunoSEQ multiplex PCR; TCRdb keeps in-frame clones, though not all of them. The sample contains around 130,000 clones, over 75% of which appear only once. The TCR was taken from an adult in good health. The rearrangement uses TRBV7-2 and TRBJ2-7; D might be TRBD2 (8 bases). The sequenced sample was peripheral blood, obtained on day 0 of AZD1222 vaccination. The DNA for the CDR3 is TGTGCCAGCAGCCCCCCGGGAGGGGGCATCTACGAGCAGTACTTC. Protein sequence: CASSPPGGGIYEQYF.